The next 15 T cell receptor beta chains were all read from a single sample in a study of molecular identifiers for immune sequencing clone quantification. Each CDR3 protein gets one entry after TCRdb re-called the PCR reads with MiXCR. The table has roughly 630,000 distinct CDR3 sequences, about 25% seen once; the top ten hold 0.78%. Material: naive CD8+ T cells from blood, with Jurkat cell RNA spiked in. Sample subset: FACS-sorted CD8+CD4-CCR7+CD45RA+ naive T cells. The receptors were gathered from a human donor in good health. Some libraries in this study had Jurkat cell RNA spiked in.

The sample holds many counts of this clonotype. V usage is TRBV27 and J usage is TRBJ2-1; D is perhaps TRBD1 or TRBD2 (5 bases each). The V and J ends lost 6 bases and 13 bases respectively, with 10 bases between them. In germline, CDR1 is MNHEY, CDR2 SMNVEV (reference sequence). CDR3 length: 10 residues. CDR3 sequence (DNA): TGTGCCAGCAGGGGACGAGGTCAGTTCTTC. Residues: CASRGRGQFF.

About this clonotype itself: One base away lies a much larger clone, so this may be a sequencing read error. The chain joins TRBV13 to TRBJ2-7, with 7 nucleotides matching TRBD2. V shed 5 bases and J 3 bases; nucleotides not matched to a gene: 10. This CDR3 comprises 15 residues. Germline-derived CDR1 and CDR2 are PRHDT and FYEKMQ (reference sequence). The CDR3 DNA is TGTGCCAGCAGCCCCGGGCCTAGCGGAAACTACGAGCAGTACTTC. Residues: CASSPGPSGNYEQYF. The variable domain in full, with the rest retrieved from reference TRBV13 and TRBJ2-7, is AAGVIQSPRHLIKEKRETATLKCYPIPRHDTVYWYQQGPGQDPQFLISFYEKMQSDKGSIPDRFSAQQFSDYHSELNMSSLELGDSALYFCASSPGPSGNYEQYFGPGTRLTVT.

CDR3 sequence reads: CASSFIAGTGVSYEQYF. CDR3 coding DNA: TGTGCCAGCAGTTTCATAGCCGGGACAGGGGTCTCCTACGAGCAGTACTTC. The genes are TRBV27 and TRBJ2-7; TRBD1 matches at 10 bases. CDR1 and CDR2 (germline): MNHEY, SMNVEV (reference sequence). Trimming at V came to 3 bases and at J to 0 bases, leaving 8 bases not matched to a gene. CDR3 length: 17 amino acids.

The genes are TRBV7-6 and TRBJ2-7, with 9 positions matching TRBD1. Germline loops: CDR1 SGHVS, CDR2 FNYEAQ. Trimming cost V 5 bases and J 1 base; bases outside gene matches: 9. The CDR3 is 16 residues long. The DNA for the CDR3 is TGTGCCAGCAGCACGTTACAGGGGGCACTTTCCTACGAGCAGTACTTC. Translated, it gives CASSTLQGALSYEQYF.

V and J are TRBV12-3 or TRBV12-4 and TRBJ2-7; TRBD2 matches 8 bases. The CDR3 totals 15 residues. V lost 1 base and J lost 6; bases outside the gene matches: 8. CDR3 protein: CASSLGGGRMFEQYF. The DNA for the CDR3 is TGTGCCAGCAGTTTAGGGGGCGGGAGGATGTTCGAGCAGTACTTC.

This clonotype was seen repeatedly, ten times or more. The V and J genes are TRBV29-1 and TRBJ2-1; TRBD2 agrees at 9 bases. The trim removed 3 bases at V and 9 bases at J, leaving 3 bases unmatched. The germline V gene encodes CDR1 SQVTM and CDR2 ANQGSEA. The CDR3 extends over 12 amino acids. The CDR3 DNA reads TGCAGCGTTGAGGGACTAGCAGGTGAGCAGTTCTTC. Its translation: CSVEGLAGEQFF.

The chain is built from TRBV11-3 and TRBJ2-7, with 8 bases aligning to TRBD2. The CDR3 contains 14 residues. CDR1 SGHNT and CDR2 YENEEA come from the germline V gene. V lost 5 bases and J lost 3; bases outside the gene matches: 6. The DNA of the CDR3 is TGTGCCAGCAGCCCGGGAGGGGGGGACTACGAGCAGTACTTC. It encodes CASSPGGGDYEQYF.

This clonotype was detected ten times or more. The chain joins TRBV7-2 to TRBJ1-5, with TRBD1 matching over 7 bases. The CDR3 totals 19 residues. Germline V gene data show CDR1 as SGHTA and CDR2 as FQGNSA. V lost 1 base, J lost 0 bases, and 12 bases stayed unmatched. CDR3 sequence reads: CASSLDRPGQIFSNQPQHF. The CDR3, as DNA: TGTGCCAGCAGCTTAGATCGACCGGGACAGATATTTAGCAATCAGCCCCAGCATTTT.

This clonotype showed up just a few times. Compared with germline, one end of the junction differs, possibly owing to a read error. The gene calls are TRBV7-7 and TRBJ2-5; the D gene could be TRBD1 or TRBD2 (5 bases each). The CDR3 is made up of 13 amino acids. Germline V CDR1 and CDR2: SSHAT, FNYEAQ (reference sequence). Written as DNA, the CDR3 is TGTGCTAGCAGCGGCGGCAGGGTCGAGACCCAGTACTTC. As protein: CASSGGRVETQYF.

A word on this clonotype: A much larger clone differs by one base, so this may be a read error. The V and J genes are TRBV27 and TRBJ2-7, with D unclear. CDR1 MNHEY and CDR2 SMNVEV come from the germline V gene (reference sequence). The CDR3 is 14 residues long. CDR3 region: CASGLRGLSYEQYF. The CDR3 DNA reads TGTGCCAGCGGTTTACGAGGTCTTAGCTACGAGCAGTACTTC.

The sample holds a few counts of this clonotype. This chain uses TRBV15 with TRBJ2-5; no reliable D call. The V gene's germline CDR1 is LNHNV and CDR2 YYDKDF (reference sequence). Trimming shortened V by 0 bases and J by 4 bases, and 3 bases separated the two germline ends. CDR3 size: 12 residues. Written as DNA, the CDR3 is TGTGCCACCAGCAGAGATACAGAGACCCAGTACTTC. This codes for CATSRDTETQYF.

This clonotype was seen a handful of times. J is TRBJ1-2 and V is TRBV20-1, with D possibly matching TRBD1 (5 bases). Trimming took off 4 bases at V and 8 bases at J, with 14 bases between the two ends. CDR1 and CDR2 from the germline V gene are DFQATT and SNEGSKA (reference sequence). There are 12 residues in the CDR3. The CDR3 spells CSAKIGASGYTF. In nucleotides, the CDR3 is TGCAGTGCTAAAATCGGGGCGTCCGGCTACACCTTC.

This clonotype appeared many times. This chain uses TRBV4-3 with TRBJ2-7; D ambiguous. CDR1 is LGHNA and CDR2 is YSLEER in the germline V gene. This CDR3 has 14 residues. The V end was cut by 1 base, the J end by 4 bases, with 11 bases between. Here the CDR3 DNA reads TGCGCCAGCAGCCAAGCTAGTCGTGGGTACGAGCAGTACTTC. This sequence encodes CASSQASRGYEQYF.

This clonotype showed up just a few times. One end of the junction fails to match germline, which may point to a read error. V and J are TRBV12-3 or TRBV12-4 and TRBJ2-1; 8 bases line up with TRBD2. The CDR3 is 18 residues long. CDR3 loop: CASSFRPFGTSSYNEQFF. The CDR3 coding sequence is TGCGCCAGCAGTTTTCGACCATTCGGGACTAGCTCCTACAATGAGCAGTTCTTC.

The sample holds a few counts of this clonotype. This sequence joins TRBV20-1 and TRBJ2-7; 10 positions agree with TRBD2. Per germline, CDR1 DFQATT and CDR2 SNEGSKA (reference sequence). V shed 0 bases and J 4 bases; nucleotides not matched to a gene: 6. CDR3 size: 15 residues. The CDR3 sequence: CSARDRTSGVYEQYF. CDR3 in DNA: TGCAGTGCTAGAGACAGGACTAGCGGAGTATACGAGCAGTACTTC.